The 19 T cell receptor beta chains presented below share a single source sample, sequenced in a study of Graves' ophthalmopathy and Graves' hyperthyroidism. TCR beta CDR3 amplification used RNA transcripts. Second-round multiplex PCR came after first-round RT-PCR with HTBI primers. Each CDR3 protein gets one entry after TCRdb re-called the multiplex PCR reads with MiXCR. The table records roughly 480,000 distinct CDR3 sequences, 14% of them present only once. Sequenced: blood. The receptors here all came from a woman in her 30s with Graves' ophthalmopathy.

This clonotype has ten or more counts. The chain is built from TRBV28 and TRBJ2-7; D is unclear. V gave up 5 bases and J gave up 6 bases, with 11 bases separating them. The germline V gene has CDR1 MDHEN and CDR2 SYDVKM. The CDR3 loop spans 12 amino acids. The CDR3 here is CASSPDWFEQYF. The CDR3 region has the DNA TGTGCCAGCAGTCCCGATTGGTTCGAGCAGTACTTC.

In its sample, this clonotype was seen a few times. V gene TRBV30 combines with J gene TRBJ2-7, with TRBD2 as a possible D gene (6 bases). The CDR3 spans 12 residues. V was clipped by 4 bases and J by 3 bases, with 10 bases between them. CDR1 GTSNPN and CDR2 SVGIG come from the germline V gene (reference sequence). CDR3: CAWTGGLYEQYF. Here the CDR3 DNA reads TGTGCCTGGACCGGGGGACTCTACGAGCAGTACTTC. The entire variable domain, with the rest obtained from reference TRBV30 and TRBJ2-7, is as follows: SQTIHQWPATLVQPVGSPLSLECTVEGTSNPNLYWYRQAAGRGLQLLFYSVGIGQISSEVPQNLSASRPQDRQFILSSKKLLLSDSGFYLCAWTGGLYEQYFGPGTRLTVT.

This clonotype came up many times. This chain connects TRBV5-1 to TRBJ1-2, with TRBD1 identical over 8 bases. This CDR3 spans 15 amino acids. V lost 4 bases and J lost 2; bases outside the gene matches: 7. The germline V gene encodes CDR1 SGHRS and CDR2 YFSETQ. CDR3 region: CASSKQGDGNYGYTF. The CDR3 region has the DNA TGCGCCAGCAGCAAACAGGGGGACGGAAACTATGGCTACACCTTC.

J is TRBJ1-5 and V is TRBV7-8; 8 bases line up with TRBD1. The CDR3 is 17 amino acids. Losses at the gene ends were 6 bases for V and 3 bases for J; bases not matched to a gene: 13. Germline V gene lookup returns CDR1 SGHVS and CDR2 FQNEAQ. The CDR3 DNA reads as TGTGCCAGCAGTACTCTGGCGTTGGGACAGGCCAATCAGCCCCAGCATTTT. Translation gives CASSTLALGQANQPQHF.

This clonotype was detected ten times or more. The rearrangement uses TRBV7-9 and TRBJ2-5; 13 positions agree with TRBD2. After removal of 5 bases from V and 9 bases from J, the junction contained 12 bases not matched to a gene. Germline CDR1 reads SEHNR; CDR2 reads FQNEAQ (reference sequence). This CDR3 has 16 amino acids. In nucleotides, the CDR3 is TGTGCCAGCAGCCCGTGGACTAGCGGGGGCCCAGGGGCCCAGTACTTC. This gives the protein CASSPWTSGGPGAQYF.

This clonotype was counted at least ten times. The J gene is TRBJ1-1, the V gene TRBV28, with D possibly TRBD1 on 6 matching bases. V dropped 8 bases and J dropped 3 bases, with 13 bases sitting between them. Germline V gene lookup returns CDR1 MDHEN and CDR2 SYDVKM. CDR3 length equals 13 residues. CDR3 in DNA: TGTGCCAGCCAGGGGTGGTCGGACACTGAAGCTTTCTTT. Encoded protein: CASQGWSDTEAFF.

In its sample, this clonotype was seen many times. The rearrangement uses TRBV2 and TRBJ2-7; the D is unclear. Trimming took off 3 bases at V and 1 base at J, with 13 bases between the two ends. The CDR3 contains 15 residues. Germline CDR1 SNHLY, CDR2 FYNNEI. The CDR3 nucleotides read TGTGCCAGCAGTGACGGAGCGTCTCCTTCCTACGAGCAGTACTTC. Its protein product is CASSDGASPSYEQYF.

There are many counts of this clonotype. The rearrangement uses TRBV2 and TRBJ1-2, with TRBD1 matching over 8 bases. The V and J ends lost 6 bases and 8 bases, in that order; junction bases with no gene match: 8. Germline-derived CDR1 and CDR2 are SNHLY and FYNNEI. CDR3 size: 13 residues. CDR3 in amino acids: CASSGQGEEGYTF. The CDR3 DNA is TGTGCCAGCAGCGGACAGGGAGAAGAGGGCTACACCTTC. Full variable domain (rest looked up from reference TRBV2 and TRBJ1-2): EPEVTQTPSHQVTQMGQEVILRCVPISNHLYFYWYRQILGQKVEFLVSFYNNEISEKSEIFDDQFSVERPDGSNFTLKIRSTKLEDSAMYFCASSGQGEEGYTFGSGTRLTVV.

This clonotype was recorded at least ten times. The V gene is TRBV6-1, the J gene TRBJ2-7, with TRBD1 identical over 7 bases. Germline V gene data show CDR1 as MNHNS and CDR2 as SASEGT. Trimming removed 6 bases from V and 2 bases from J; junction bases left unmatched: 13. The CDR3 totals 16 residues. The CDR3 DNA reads TGTGCCAGCAGACCATCCCCAGGCAGGGGGACCTACGAGCAGTACTTC. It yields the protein CASRPSPGRGTYEQYF.

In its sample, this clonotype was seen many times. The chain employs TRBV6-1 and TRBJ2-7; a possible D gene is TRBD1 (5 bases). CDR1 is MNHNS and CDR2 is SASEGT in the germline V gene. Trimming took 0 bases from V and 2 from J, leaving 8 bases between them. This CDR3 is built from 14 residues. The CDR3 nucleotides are TGTGCCAGCAGTGAAGCCAGGGTACCCTACGAGCAGTACTTC. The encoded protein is CASSEARVPYEQYF.

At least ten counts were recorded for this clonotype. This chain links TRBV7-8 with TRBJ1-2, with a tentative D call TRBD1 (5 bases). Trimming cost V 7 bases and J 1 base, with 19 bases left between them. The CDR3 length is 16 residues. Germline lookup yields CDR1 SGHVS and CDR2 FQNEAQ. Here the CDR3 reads CASTLEGQGINYGYTF. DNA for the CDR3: TGTGCCAGCACCCTCGAGGGCCAGGGAATTAACTATGGCTACACCTTC.

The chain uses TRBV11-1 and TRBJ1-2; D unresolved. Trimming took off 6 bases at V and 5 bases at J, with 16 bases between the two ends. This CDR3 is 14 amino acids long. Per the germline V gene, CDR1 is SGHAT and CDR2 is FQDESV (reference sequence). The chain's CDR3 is CASSPGTAVYGYTF. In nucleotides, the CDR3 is TGTGCCAGCAGTCCGGGCACGGCTGTATATGGCTACACCTTC.

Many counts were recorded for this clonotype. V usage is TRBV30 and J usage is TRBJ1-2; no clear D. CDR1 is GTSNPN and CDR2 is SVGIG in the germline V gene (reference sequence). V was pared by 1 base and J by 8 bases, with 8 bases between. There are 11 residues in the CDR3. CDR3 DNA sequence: TGTGCCTGGAGTGACGGGAACGGCTACACCTTC. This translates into CAWSDGNGYTF.

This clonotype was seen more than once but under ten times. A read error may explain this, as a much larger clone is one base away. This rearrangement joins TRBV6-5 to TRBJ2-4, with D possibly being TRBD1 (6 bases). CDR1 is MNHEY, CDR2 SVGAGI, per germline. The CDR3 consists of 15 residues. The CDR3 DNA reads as TGTGCCAGCAGTTTAGCTGGACAGCTTAGGAACATTAAGTACTTC. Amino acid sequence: CASSLAGQLRNIKYF.

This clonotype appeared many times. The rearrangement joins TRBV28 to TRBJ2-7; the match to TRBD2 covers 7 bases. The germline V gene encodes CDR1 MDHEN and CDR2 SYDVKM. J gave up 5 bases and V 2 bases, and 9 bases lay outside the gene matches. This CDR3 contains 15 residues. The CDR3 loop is CASSLVTGGLNEQYF. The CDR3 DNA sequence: TGTGCCAGCAGTTTAGTAACGGGAGGATTGAACGAGCAGTACTTC.

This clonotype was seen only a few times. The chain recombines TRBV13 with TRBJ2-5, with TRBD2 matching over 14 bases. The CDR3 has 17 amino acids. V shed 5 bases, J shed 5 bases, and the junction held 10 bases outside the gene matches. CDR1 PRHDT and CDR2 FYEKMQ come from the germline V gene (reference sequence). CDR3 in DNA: TGTGCCAGCAGCCCGATTGGACTAGCGGGAGGAGGGGAGACCCAGTACTTC. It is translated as CASSPIGLAGGGETQYF.

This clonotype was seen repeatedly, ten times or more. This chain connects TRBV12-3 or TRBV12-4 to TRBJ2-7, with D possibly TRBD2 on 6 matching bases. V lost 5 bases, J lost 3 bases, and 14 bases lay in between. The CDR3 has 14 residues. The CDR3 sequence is CASSSLRTNYEQYF. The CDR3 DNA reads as TGTGCCAGCAGTAGCCTCCGGACTAACTACGAGCAGTACTTC.

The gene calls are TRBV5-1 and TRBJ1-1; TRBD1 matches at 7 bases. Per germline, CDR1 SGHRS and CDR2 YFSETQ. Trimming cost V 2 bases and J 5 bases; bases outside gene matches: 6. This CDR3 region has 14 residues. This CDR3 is CASSFNRGRTEAFF. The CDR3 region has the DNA TGCGCCAGCAGCTTTAACAGGGGACGGACTGAAGCTTTCTTT.

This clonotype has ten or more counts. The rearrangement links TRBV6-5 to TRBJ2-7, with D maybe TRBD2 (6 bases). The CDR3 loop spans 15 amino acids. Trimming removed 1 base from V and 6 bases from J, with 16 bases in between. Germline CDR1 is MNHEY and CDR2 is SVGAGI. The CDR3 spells CASSYLATSLGEQYF. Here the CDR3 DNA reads TGTGCCAGCAGTTACTTGGCGACTAGTCTCGGCGAGCAGTACTTC.